Listed below are T cell receptor beta chains from one sample, sequenced in a study of graft-versus-host responses after intestinal transplantation. The antigens for these receptors are not known. Produced via immunoSEQ multiplex PCR; TCRdb's table is partial and in-frame only. The sample lists some 100,000 clones; just under 95% were seen once. Here the sequenced sample was unstimulated CD8+ T cells sorted from spleen or lymph node cells, taken before transplant. The receptors were gathered from a human donor who was the organ donor for an intestinal transplant. The conserved cysteine and the conserved F or W are not part of the CDR3 here. The size entry is marked missing in some rows and otherwise reads once, few, many or a size class.

>TRBV2|.|TRBJ2-1
ASSEVGGETDEQF
>TRBV7-9|.|TRBJ1-2
ASSNPKLLTDSGGGYT
>TRBV28|.|TRBJ2-5
ASSRGLSGTQY
>TRBV9|once|TRBJ1-6
ASSVDAGSPLH
>TRBV7-3|.|TRBJ2-3
ASSLIGGDADTQY
>TRBV7-8|.|TRBJ2-7
ASSLTSGGSYEQY
>TRBV7-3|.|TRBJ2-1
ASSLPGVNEQF
>TRBV11-2|.|TRBJ2-3
ASSHRTSGDTDTQY
>TRBV5-1|.|TRBJ2-5
ASSLGDRVGQETQY
>TRBV15|.|TRBJ1-5
ATSSSRQGDSNQPQH
>TRBV4-1|.|TRBJ2-1
ASSQDEWLAGPTRRRRF
>TRBV9|once|TRBJ2-3
ASNLGARTDTQY
>TRBV6-1|.|TRBJ1-5
ASSDAVNQPQH
>TRBV5-4|.|TRBJ2-7
ASSPIRGAGEQY
>TRBV4-2|.|TRBJ2-7
ASSQEAPGLAGTYEQY
>TRBV27|once|TRBJ1-1
ASSSGPTGGGFAEAF
>TRBV7-9|.|TRBJ1-3
ASSSSGGARVANTIY
>TRBV5-1|.|TRBJ2-7
ASSFGGSPYEQY
>TRBV2|.|TRBJ1-1
ASSVGQVNTEAF
>TRBV5-6|once|.
ASSLPLNEQY
>TRBV27|once|TRBJ1-4
ASTDGGEKLF
>TRBV18|.|TRBJ1-2
ASSPLFRGRDGYT
>TRBV27|.|TRBJ2-1
ASSLGSGGYEQF
>TRBV5-1|.|TRBJ2-7
ASSLSETETKPYEQY
>TRBV19|.|TRBJ2-3
ASSWGQGTDTQY
>TRBV11-3|.|TRBJ2-3
ASSPAGGADTQY
>TRBV28|.|TRBJ2-1
ASRLGGGMNEQF